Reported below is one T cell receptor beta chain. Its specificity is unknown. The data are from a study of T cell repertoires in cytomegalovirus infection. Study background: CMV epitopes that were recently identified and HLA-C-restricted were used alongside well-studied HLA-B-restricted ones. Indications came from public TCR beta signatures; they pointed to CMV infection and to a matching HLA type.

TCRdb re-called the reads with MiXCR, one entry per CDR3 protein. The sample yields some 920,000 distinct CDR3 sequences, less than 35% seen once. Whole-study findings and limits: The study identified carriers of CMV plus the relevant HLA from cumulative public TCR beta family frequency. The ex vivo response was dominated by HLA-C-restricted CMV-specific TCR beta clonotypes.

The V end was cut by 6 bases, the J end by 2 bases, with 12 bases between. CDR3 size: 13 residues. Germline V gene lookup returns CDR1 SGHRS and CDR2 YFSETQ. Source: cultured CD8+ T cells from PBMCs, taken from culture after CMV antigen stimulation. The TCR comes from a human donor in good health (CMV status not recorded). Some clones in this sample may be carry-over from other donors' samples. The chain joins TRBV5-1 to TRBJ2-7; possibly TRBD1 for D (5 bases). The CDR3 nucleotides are TGCGCCAGCAACTCAGGGTTCGCCTACGAGCAGTACTTC. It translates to CASNSGFAYEQYF. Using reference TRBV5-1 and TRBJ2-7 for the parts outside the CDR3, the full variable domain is KAGVTQTPRYLIKTRGQQVTLSCSPISGHRSVSWYQQTPGQGLQFLFEYFSETQRNKGNFPGRFSGRQFSNSRSEMNVSTLELGDSALYLCASNSGFAYEQYFGPGTRLTVT.